Described below is a single TCR beta chain sequence and its context. The table came from immunoSEQ multiplex PCR; TCRdb's copy has only in-frame clones and leaves some out. This table has about 130,000 clones, over 80% appearing once. The record originates from a study of T cell responses to AZD1222 COVID-19 vaccine. The germline V gene has CDR1 SGHNT and CDR2 YYREEE (reference sequence). The CDR3 consists of 14 residues. The ends were cut back, 4 bases at V and 1 base at J, with 10 bases in the middle. This TCR was sampled from an adult in good health. The chain recombines TRBV5-4 with TRBJ2-3; D perhaps matches TRBD2 (6 bases). The material sequenced was peripheral blood, taken on day 0 of AZD1222 vaccination. The CDR3 bases are TGTGCCAGCAGCGGCGGGACGGGCACAGATACGCAGTATTTT. Its translation is CASSGGTGTDTQYF.